This TCR beta chain comes out of a study of blood T cells in healthy people across ages. The donors, aged roughly 6 to 90, were healthy Caucasians from Russia. Isolated PBMCs totaled at least 6 million in each sample. CDR1 and CDR2 (germline): DFQATT, SNEGSKA (reference sequence). V was pared by 4 bases and J by 3 bases, with 19 bases between. The CDR3 extends over 15 amino acids. Through a sample-barcoded 5' primer and a J-beta primer mix, a second PCR was run for roughly 7 to 11 cycles. Sequencing yielded, for each sample, at least 3 million paired-end reads carrying CDR3. MiXCR, applied by TCRdb to the 5' RACE reads, yields one record per CDR3 protein. The data hold about 760,000 distinct CDR3 sequences, with 45% to 70% observed a single time.

The chain has TRBV20-1 and TRBJ2-7, with D possibly being TRBD2 (6 bases). The clonotype originates from a man aged 40-49 years in good health. The specimen sequenced was blood. Here the CDR3 reads CSATDRYQGGYEQYF. CDR3 DNA sequence: TGCAGTGCTACAGACCGATACCAGGGAGGCTACGAGCAGTACTTC.